The rows below give T cell receptor beta chains drawn from one sample of a study of T cell repertoires in cytomegalovirus infection. Using its own MiXCR run on the reads, TCRdb lists one record per CDR3 protein. The sample has fewer than 350,000 distinct CDR3 sequences; more than 9% are singletons. Specimen: PBMCs. The receptors were sampled from a human donor in good health (CMV status not recorded). Some clones in this sample may be carry-over from other donors' samples. CDR3s include the opening cysteine and the closing phenylalanine or tryptophan. A D gene is named only where the DNA matches it firmly. Rows give clone size only sometimes, using once, few, many, or a class for an expanded clone.

D gene: TRBD1
V gene: TRBV6-5
J gene: TRBJ2-1
clone size: -
CDR3 DNA: TGTGCCAGCAGCCGAACAGGGGTAGCCTACAATGAGCAGTTCTTC
CDR3 protein: CASSRTGVAYNEQFF

D gene: -
V gene: TRBV6-2/TRBV6-3
J gene: TRBJ2-3
clone size: many
CDR3 DNA: TGTGCCAGCAGTCACGCGGACGGAGCCGGCGTGGATACGCAGTATTTT
CDR3 protein: CASSHADGAGVDTQYF

D gene: -
V gene: TRBV19
J gene: TRBJ2-1
clone size: many
CDR3 DNA: TGTGCCAGTAGTGGTAGCGGCGCCCGGGGTGAGCAGTTCTTC
CDR3 protein: CASSGSGARGEQFF

D gene: -
V gene: TRBV4-3
J gene: TRBJ2-2
clone size: few
CDR3 DNA: TGCGCCAGCAGCCAAGTTGGCAGGGTGAACACCGGGGAGCTGTTTTTT
CDR3 protein: CASSQVGRVNTGELFF

D gene: -
V gene: TRBV28
J gene: TRBJ1-5
clone size: many
CDR3 DNA: TGTGCCAGCACCCGGGACCCCAATCAGCCCCAGCATTTT
CDR3 protein: CASTRDPNQPQHF

D gene: -
V gene: TRBV19
J gene: TRBJ1-5
clone size: -
CDR3 DNA: TGTGCCAGTAGTATTTTCATGAGCAATCAGCCCCAGCATTTT
CDR3 protein: CASSIFMSNQPQHF

D gene: TRBD2
V gene: TRBV6-6
J gene: TRBJ2-5
clone size: -
CDR3 DNA: TGTGCCAGCAGTCCATCGGGACTAGCGGCACAAGAGACCCAGTACTTC
CDR3 protein: CASSPSGLAAQETQYF

D gene: -
V gene: TRBV30
J gene: TRBJ1-5
clone size: -
CDR3 DNA: TGTGCCTGGAGTGTATTGGCGGGTCAGCCCCAGCATTTT
CDR3 protein: CAWSVLAGQPQHF

D gene: TRBD2
V gene: TRBV7-3
J gene: TRBJ2-2
clone size: -
CDR3 DNA: TGTGCCAGCAGGGTGACTAGCGGGGCGTACACCGGGGAGCTGTTTTTT
CDR3 protein: CASRVTSGAYTGELFF

D gene: -
V gene: TRBV7-2
J gene: TRBJ2-7
clone size: many
CDR3 DNA: TGTGCCAGCAGCTTAAAAACAGACTCCTACTACGAGCAGTACTTC
CDR3 protein: CASSLKTDSYYEQYF

D gene: -
V gene: TRBV7-2
J gene: TRBJ1-1
clone size: -
CDR3 DNA: TGTGCCAGCAGCTCTAGTCCCGAGCAGGGGACGCCCATAGAGAACACTGAAGCTTTCTTT
CDR3 protein: CASSSSPEQGTPIENTEAFF

D gene: TRBD1
V gene: TRBV11-2
J gene: TRBJ2-2
clone size: once
CDR3 DNA: TGTGCCAGCAGCCACCGGACAGGGGAGACCGGGGAGCTGTTTTTT
CDR3 protein: CASSHRTGETGELFF

D gene: TRBD1
V gene: TRBV6-6
J gene: TRBJ2-2
clone size: few
CDR3 DNA: TGTGCCAGCAGTTACTATGGCAGGGGGCCGGGGGAGCTGTTTTTT
CDR3 protein: CASSYYGRGPGELFF

D gene: TRBD1
V gene: TRBV12-3/TRBV12-4
J gene: TRBJ2-2
clone size: few
CDR3 DNA: TGTGCCAGCCCAAGGGACAGAGCGAACACCGGGGAGCTGTTTTTT
CDR3 protein: CASPRDRANTGELFF

D gene: TRBD1
V gene: TRBV6-5
J gene: TRBJ1-1
clone size: few
CDR3 DNA: TGTGCCAGCAGTTACTCGATCGGGACAGGGGGTACTGAAGCTTTCTTT
CDR3 protein: CASSYSIGTGGTEAFF

D gene: TRBD1
V gene: TRBV7-6
J gene: TRBJ1-4
clone size: many
CDR3 DNA: TGTGCCAGCAGCTTAGCGGGGACAGTTAATGAAAAACTGTTTTTT
CDR3 protein: CASSLAGTVNEKLFF